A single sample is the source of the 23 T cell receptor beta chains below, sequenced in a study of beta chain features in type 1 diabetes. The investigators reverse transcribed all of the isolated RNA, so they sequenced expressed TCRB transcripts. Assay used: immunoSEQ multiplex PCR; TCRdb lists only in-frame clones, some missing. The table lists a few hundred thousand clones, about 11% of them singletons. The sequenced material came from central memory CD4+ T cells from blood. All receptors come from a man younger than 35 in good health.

Here the CDR3 reads CAWSVGHSGANVLTF. DNA for the CDR3: TGTGCCTGGAGTGTAGGACACTCTGGGGCCAACGTCCTGACTTTC. The V gene is TRBV30, the J gene TRBJ2-6; tentatively, D is TRBD1 (5 bases). V was clipped by 0 bases and J by 0 bases, with 6 bases between them. This CDR3 contains 15 residues. Per the germline V gene, CDR1 is GTSNPN and CDR2 is SVGIG (reference sequence).

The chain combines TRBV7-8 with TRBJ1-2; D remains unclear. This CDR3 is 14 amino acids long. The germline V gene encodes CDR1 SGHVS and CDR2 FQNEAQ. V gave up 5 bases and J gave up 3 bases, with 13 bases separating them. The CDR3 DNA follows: TGTGCCAGCAGCCCGGACGGGGAGGACTATGGCTACACCTTC. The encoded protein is CASSPDGEDYGYTF.

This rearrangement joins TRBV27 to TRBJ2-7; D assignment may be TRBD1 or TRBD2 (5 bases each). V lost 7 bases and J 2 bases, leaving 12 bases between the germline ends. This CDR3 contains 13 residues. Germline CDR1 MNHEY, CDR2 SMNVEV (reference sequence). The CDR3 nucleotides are TGTGCCAGCAACCGGGACGGAACCTACGAGCAGTACTTC. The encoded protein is CASNRDGTYEQYF.

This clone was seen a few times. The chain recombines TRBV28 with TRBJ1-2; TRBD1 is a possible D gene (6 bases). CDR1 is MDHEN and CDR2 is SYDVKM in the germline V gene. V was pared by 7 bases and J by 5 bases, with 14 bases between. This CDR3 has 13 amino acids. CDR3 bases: TGTGCCAGCAAGGAACGCAGGGGATATGGCTACACCTTC. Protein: CASKERRGYGYTF.

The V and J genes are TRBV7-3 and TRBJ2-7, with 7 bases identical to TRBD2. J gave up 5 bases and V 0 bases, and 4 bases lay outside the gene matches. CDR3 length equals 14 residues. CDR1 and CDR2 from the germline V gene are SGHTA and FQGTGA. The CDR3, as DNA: TGTGCCAGCAGCTTAACGGGGAGGGAGGACGAGCAGTACTTC. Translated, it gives CASSLTGREDEQYF.

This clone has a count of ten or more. CDR3 loop: CATSKSGGLGNIQYF. The DNA of the CDR3 is TGTGCCACCAGCAAATCGGGAGGGCTGGGGAACATTCAGTACTTC. The V and J genes are TRBV15 and TRBJ2-4; 8 bases line up with TRBD2. The V gene's germline CDR1 is LNHNV and CDR2 YYDKDF (reference sequence). J lost 7 bases, V lost 4 bases, and 9 bases had no gene match. The CDR3 spans 15 residues.

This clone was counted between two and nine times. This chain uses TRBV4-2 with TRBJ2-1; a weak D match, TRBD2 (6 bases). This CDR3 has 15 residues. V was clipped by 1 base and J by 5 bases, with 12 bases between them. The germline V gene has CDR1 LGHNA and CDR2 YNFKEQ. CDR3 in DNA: TGTGCCAGCAGCCAAGCCGGGAGCCTTAACAATGAGCAGTTCTTC. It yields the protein CASSQAGSLNNEQFF.

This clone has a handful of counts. DNA for the CDR3: TGTGCCAGCAGCTTAATCGTGAGCGGGAGGATCTCTGAGCAGTACTTC. It specifies CASSLIVSGRISEQYF. This chain joins TRBV7-6 and TRBJ2-7; TRBD2 matches at 9 bases. Germline CDR1 SGHVS, CDR2 FNYEAQ. With V trimmed by 2 bases and J by 7 bases, 12 bases remained unmatched. The CDR3 is 16 residues long.

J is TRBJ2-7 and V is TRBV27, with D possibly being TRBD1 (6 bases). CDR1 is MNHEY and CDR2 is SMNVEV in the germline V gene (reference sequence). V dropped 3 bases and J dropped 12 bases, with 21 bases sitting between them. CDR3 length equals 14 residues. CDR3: CASSFSDLRDTPYF. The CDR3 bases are TGTGCCAGCAGTTTTTCGGATCTCCGGGACACGCCGTACTTC.

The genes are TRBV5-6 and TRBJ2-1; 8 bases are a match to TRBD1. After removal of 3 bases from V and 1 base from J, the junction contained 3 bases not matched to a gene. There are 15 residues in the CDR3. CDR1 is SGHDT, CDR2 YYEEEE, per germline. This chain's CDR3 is CASSSTGASYNEQFF. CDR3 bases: TGTGCCAGCAGCTCGACAGGGGCTTCCTACAATGAGCAGTTCTTC.

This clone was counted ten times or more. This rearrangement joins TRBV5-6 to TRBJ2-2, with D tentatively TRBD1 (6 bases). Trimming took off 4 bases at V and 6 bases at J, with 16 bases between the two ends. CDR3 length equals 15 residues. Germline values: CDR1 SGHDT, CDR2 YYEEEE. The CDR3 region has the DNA TGTGCCAGCAGCCGGATGAGGGGGAAGGCCGGGGAGCTGTTTTTT. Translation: CASSRMRGKAGELFF.

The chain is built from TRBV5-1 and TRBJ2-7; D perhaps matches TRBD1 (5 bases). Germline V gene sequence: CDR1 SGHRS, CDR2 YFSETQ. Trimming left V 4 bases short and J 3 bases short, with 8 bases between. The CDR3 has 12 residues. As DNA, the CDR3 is TGCGCCAGCAGCAGAGACAGCTACGAGCAGTACTTC. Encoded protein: CASSRDSYEQYF.

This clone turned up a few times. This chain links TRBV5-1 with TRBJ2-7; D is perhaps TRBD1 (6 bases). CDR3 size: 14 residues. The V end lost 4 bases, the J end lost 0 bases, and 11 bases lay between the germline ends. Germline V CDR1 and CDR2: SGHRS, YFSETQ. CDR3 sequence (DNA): TGCGCCAGCAGCCCCGGGACATTCTCCTACGAGCAGTACTTC. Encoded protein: CASSPGTFSYEQYF.

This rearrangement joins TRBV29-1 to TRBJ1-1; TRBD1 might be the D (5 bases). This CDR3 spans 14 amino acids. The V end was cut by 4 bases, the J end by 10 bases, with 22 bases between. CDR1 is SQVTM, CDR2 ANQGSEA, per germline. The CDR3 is CSVVDISLPNTAFF. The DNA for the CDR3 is TGCAGCGTTGTGGACATCTCACTTCCCAACACAGCTTTCTTT. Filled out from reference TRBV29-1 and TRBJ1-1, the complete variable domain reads SAVISQKPSRDICQRGTSLTIQCQVDSQVTMMFWYRQQPGQSLTLIATANQGSEATYESGFVIDKFPISRPNLTFSTLTVSNMSPEDSSIYLCSVVDISLPNTAFFGQGTRLTVV.

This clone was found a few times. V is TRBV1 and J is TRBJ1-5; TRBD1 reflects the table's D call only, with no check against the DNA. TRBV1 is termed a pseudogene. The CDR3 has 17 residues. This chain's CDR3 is CTSSQAHRGRNNQPQHF. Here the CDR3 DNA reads TGCACCAGCAGCCAAGCCCACAGGGGGAGAAACAATCAGCCCCAGCATTTT.

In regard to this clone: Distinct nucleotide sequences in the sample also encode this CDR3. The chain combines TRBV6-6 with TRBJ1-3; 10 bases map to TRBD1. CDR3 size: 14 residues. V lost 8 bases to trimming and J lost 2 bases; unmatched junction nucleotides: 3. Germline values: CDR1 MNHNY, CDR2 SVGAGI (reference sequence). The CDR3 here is CASSDRGPGNTIYF. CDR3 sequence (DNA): TGTGCCAGCTCCGACAGGGGGCCTGGAAACACCATATATTTT.

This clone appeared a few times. CDR3 bases: TGTGCCAGCAGCCCAACGAACCAAGAGACCCAGTACTTC. It yields the protein CASSPTNQETQYF. The chain couples TRBV7-2 to TRBJ2-5; D remains ambiguous. The germline gives CDR1 SGHTA, CDR2 FQGNSA. This CDR3 is 13 amino acids long. V lost 5 bases, J lost 0 bases, and 7 bases lay in between. The whole variable domain, remainder taken from reference TRBV7-2 and TRBJ2-5, is GAGVSQSPSNKVTEKGKDVELRCDPISGHTALYWYRQSLGQGLEFLIYFQGNSAPDKSGLPSDRFSAERTGGSVSTLTIQRTQQEDSAVYLCASSPTNQETQYFGPGTRLLVL.

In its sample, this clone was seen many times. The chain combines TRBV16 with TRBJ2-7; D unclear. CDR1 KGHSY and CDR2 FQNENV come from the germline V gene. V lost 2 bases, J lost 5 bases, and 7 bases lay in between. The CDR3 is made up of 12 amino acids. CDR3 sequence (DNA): TGTGCCAGCAGCCAAAATCGGAACGAGCAGTACTTC. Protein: CASSQNRNEQYF. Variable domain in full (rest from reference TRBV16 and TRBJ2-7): GEEVAQTPKHLVRGEGQKAKLYCAPIKGHSYVFWYQQVLKNEFKFLISFQNENVFDETGMPKERFSAKCLPNSPCSLEIQATKLEDSAVYFCASSQNRNEQYFGPGTRLTVT.

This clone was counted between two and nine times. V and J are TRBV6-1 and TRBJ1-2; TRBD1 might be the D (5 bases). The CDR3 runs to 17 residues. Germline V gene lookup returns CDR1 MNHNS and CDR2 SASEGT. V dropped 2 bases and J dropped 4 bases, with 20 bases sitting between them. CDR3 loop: CASSELGHQQGGYGYTF. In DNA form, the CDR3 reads TGTGCCAGCAGTGAACTAGGACACCAGCAAGGTGGCTATGGCTACACCTTC.

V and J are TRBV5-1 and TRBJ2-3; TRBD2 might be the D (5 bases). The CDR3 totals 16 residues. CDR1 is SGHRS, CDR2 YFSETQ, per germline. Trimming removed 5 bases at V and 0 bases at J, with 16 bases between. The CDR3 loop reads CASRTPLRGSTDTQYF. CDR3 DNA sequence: TGCGCCAGCAGGACTCCCTTACGGGGTAGCACAGATACGCAGTATTTT.

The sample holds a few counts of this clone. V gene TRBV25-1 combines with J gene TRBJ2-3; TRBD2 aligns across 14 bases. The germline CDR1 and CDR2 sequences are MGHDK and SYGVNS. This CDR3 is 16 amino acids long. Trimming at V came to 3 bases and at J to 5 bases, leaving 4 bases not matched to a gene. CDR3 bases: TGTGCCAGCAGTGAGGGACTAGCGGGAGCTGGAGATACGCAGTATTTT. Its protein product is CASSEGLAGAGDTQYF.

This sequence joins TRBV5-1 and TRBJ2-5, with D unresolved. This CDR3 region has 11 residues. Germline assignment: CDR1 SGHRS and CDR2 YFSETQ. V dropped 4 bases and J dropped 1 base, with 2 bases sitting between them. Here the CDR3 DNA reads TGCGCCAGCAGCGCCCAAGAGACCCAGTACTTC. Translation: CASSAQETQYF.

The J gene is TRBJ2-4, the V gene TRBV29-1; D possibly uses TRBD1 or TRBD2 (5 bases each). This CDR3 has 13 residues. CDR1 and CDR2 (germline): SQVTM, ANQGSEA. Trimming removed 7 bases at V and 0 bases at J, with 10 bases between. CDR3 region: CSGRDPAKNIQYF. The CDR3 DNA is TGCAGCGGCCGGGACCCAGCCAAAAACATTCAGTACTTC.